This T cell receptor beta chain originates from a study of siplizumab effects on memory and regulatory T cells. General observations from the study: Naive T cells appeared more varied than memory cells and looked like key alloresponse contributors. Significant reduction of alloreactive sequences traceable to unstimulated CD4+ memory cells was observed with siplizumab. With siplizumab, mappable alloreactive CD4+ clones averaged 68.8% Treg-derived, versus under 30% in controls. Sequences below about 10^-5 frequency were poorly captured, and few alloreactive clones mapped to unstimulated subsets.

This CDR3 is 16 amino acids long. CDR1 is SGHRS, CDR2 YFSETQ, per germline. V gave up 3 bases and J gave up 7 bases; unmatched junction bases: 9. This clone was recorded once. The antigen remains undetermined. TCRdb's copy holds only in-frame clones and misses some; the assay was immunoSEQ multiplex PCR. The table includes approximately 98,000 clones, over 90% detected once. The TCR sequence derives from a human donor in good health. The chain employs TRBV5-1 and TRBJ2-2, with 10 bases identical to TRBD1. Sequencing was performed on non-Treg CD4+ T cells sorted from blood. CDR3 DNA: TGCGCCAGCAGCTCGAAATCCGGGACAGGGGACGGGGAGCTGTTTTTT. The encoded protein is CASSSKSGTGDGELFF.